A selection of T cell receptor beta chains follows, all from one sample in a study of cytomegalovirus exposure and HLA in healthy donors. Measured with immunoSEQ multiplex PCR; TCRdb has only the in-frame clones, and not every one. This sample carries around 150,000 clones, roughly 77% of them seen once, and the ten largest clones take roughly 3.4%. Sequenced input: PBMCs. The receptors shown here come from a human donor in good health. Both conserved end residues are part of each CDR3. The D gene is left open where the match is weak. Clone size is not always given. Where it is, it says once, few, many or a class for expanded clones.

clone_size	d_call	v_call	j_call	cdr3_nt	cdr3_aa
few	NA	TRBV7-9	TRBJ2-1	TGTGCCAGCAACCAGCTAGATGAGCAGTTCTTC	CASNQLDEQFF
NA	NA	TRBV6-1	TRBJ2-2	TGTGCCAGCAGGAGCGGACAGTCGGGTAGGGGGGAGCTGTTTTTT	CASRSGQSGRGELFF
once	TRBD2	TRBV5-1	TRBJ2-1	TGCGCCAGCAGACCGGGACTAGCGGGGGGGCACAATGAGCAGTTCTTC	CASRPGLAGGHNEQFF
NA	NA	TRBV19	TRBJ1-5	TGTGCCAGTAAGGGGATAAGCAATCAGCCCCAGCATTTT	CASKGISNQPQHF
NA	NA	TRBV10-1	TRBJ1-4	TGCGCCAGCCCCCCGGGGAAGGTGGGGGCGAGGAATGAAAAACTGTTTTTT	CASPPGKVGARNEKLFF
NA	NA	TRBV27	TRBJ2-1	TGTGCCAGCAGTTTATCTTTCCGGACTACCAATGAGCAGTTCTTC	CASSLSFRTTNEQFF
NA	TRBD2	TRBV4-1	TRBJ2-7	TGCGCCAGCAGCTTCGCCGGGGGGAGAAACGAGCAGTACTTC	CASSFAGGRNEQYF
few	TRBD2	TRBV28	TRBJ2-7	TGTGCCAGCAGTTTATTCCGGACCTTAGTAGCGGGACTCAACGAGCAGTACTTC	CASSLFRTLVAGLNEQYF
once	NA	TRBV29-1	TRBJ2-4	TGCAGCGTTGCCGAGGGCCTAGCCAAAAACATTCAGTACTTC	CSVAEGLAKNIQYF
few	NA	TRBV14	TRBJ2-1	TGTGCCAGCAGCCAAGCGGTAGTCGCCGCAGGAGGGGAGCAGTTCTTC	CASSQAVVAAGGEQFF
NA	NA	TRBV28	TRBJ1-4	TGTGCCAGCAGTTCCCCCAGGTCGGGGGGCGGAGAAAAACTGTTTTTT	CASSSPRSGGGEKLFF
NA	NA	TRBV4-1	TRBJ2-2	TGCGCCAGCAGCACCATCGCTACGACCGGGGAGCTGTTTTTT	CASSTIATTGELFF
NA	NA	TRBV7-9	TRBJ1-4	TGTGCCAGCAGCTTAGGCGGGGGCAGTAGCTCTAATGAAAAACTGTTTTTT	CASSLGGGSSSNEKLFF
NA	NA	TRBV15	TRBJ2-7	TGTGCCACCAGCAGAGATGGACTCCAACCCGAGCAGTACTTC	CATSRDGLQPEQYF
NA	NA	TRBV6-5	TRBJ2-7	TGTGCCAGCAGTCCTATTGGGCACGGCGAGCAGTACTTC	CASSPIGHGEQYF
NA	TRBD2	TRBV25-1	TRBJ2-1	TGTGCCAGCACAGACCCCGGACTAGCGGGACACAATGAGCAGTTCTTC	CASTDPGLAGHNEQFF
once	NA	TRBV7-9	TRBJ1-2	TGTGCCAGCAGCAAGGAGGGCTATGGCTACACCTTC	CASSKEGYGYTF
NA	TRBD1	TRBV30	TRBJ2-5	TGTGCCTGGTGCAAAGGTTTCGGGACAGGGGCTGGGGAGACCCAGTACTTC	CAWCKGFGTGAGETQYF
NA	TRBD2	TRBV2	TRBJ2-7	TGTGCCAGCAGAATTCTGACTAGCGGGATTTTCTACGAGCAGTACTTC	CASRILTSGIFYEQYF
NA	TRBD2	TRBV15	TRBJ2-1	TGTGCCACCAGACTAGCGGGAGGAGTCTTAAATGAGCAGTTCTTC	CATRLAGGVLNEQFF
NA	NA	TRBV6-5	TRBJ1-2	TGTGCCAGCTCTCTGCTTGGGGAGGGCCACTATGGCTACACCTTC	CASSLLGEGHYGYTF
NA	TRBD1	TRBV15	TRBJ1-2	TGTGCCACCAGCAGATCCAGGGGGCTTAACTATGGCTACACCTTC	CATSRSRGLNYGYTF
NA	NA	TRBV5-1	TRBJ1-1	TGCGCCAGCAGCTTCAGGGGATTGAACACTGAAGCTTTCTTT	CASSFRGLNTEAFF
NA	NA	TRBV6-5	TRBJ2-3	TGTGCCAGCAGTTACTCGAGTACAGCAGATACGCAGTATTTT	CASSYSSTADTQYF
NA	NA	TRBV6-5	TRBJ2-1	TGTGCCAGCAGCCCCGGAGCGGAGAACAATGAGCAGTTCTTC	CASSPGAENNEQFF
NA	NA	TRBV28	TRBJ2-5	TGTGCCAGCAGTTTAGCCCGGGACAAACCGGAACAATGGACCCAGTACTTC	CASSLARDKPEQWTQYF
NA	TRBD2	TRBV4-2	TRBJ2-7	TGTGCCAGCAGCCCCGTGACTAGCGGGAAAATTTCCTACGAGCAGTACTTC	CASSPVTSGKISYEQYF
NA	NA	TRBV5-6	TRBJ1-1	TGTGCCAGCAGCTTGGAAGGTGGGGCCCGCAGAGGAGCTTTCTTT	CASSLEGGARRGAFF
NA	TRBD1	TRBV5-4	TRBJ1-2	TGTGCCAGCAGCTACCCGGGACAGGGATATGATGGCTACACCTTC	CASSYPGQGYDGYTF
once	NA	TRBV6-1	TRBJ1-4	TGTGCCAGCAGTGAAATCCTTGATGAAAAACTGTTTTTT	CASSEILDEKLFF
NA	NA	TRBV7-3	TRBJ2-1	TGTGCCAGCAGCCCGGCCCAGACGGGTTACAATGAGCAGTTCTTC	CASSPAQTGYNEQFF
NA	NA	TRBV7-2	TRBJ2-2	TGTGCCAGCAGCGCGGGACAGTCACACACCGGGGAGCTGTTTTTT	CASSAGQSHTGELFF
NA	NA	TRBV19	TRBJ1-5	TGTGCCGGGCGGGGAGGTCGCAATCAGCCCCAGCATTTT	CAGRGGRNQPQHF
NA	TRBD2	TRBV28	TRBJ2-1	TGTGCCAGCAGTATGGACGGGAGGGGTAACAATGAGCAGTTCTTC	CASSMDGRGNNEQFF
NA	NA	TRBV28	TRBJ2-7	TGTGCCAGCAGTTTCAGGAGGACCTCTGCCTACGAGCAGTACTTC	CASSFRRTSAYEQYF
NA	NA	TRBV30	TRBJ2-7	TGTGCCTGGAGCGCCTTAGCCGGGTACGAGCAGTACTTC	CAWSALAGYEQYF
few	NA	TRBV27	TRBJ1-5	TGTGCCAGCGGGACGGGACAACTGAACGGCAATCAGCCCCAGCATTTT	CASGTGQLNGNQPQHF
NA	TRBD2	TRBV15	TRBJ2-3	TGTGCCACCAGCACCCCTAGCGGGGGAATCACAGATACGCAGTATTTT	CATSTPSGGITDTQYF
NA	NA	TRBV10-3	TRBJ2-1	TGTGCCATCAGGGCTCGACACCCTTCCTACAATGAGCAGTTCTTC	CAIRARHPSYNEQFF
NA	TRBD1	TRBV19	TRBJ2-7	TGTGCCAGTAGACGGGACAGCCTTTCGGACGAGCAGTACTTC	CASRRDSLSDEQYF
NA	TRBD2	TRBV5-1	TRBJ2-5	TGCGCCAGCAGCCGCGGGGGAGAAGAGACCCAGTACTTC	CASSRGGEETQYF
once	TRBD2	TRBV6-1	TRBJ2-1	TGTGCCCTTTCCCTAGCGGTTCGGGGTAATGAGCAGTTCTTC	CALSLAVRGNEQFF
NA	NA	TRBV6-1	TRBJ2-7	TGTGCCAGCGTCCGGGACAACTCCTACGAGCAGTACTTC	CASVRDNSYEQYF
NA	TRBD2	TRBV4-3	TRBJ2-2	TGCGCCAGCAGCCAAGATCGGGGGGGAAGCGGCACCGGGGAGCTGTTTTTT	CASSQDRGGSGTGELFF
NA	NA	TRBV10-1	TRBJ1-1	TGCGCCAGCAGTGAGAGAGGTAATGAAGCTTTCTTT	CASSERGNEAFF